The 14 T cell receptor beta chains given below trace back to one sample, sequenced in a study of T cell repertoires in cytomegalovirus infection (dated by TCRdb to 2018 to 2020). Antigen specificity for these receptors is unknown. Sequencing took place on an Illumina HiSeq 1500. TCRdb trimmed public reads at Q25 via fastp, called clones via MiXCR and kept in-frame beta chains. One record per CDR3 amino acid sequence lists the most common genes and DNA. Across this sample there are around 900,000 distinct CDR3 sequences, with roughly 30% seen only once. Together, the top ten hold about 14% of the sample. Explained via the paper, the treatment or condition label denotes: in vitro stimulation with specific CMV peptide epitopes to enrich CMV-specific T cells. The input for sequencing was cultured CD8+ T cells from PBMCs, taken from culture after CMV antigen stimulation. These receptors came from a human donor in good health (CMV status not recorded). Some clones in this sample may be carry-over from other donors' samples.

In this sample, this clonotype turned up a few times. The rearrangement uses TRBV4-1 and TRBJ2-6; D unclear. Germline V gives CDR1 MGHRA, CDR2 YSYEKL. Trimming cost V 0 bases and J 5 bases, with 5 bases left between them. The CDR3 totals 14 residues. In DNA, the CDR3 is TGCGCCAGCAGCCAAGATAGCTGGGCCAACGTCCTGACTTTC. Translation: CASSQDSWANVLTF.

The table lists this clonotype with a few counts. V and J are TRBV20-1 and TRBJ1-2; D is possibly TRBD1 (5 bases). The CDR3 runs to 14 residues. The V and J ends lost 5 bases and 4 bases respectively, with 17 bases between them. The germline V gene has CDR1 DFQATT and CDR2 SNEGSKA (reference sequence). The CDR3 DNA follows: TGCAGTGCTCGATCCACGGGGCTGATCTATGGCTACACCTTC. It yields the protein CSARSTGLIYGYTF.

The J gene is TRBJ2-1, the V gene TRBV6-1; TRBD2 aligns across 11 bases. After removal of 6 bases from V and 8 bases from J, the junction contained 12 bases not matched to a gene. The V gene's germline CDR1 is MNHNS and CDR2 SASEGT. The CDR3 loop spans 16 amino acids. CDR3 loop: CASRPIAGGTLDEQFF. Written as DNA, the CDR3 is TGTGCCAGCAGACCGATAGCGGGGGGGACCTTGGATGAGCAGTTCTTC.

The V gene is TRBV4-1, the J gene TRBJ2-7; tentatively, D is TRBD2 (6 bases). CDR1 is MGHRA and CDR2 is YSYEKL in the germline V gene. This CDR3 spans 15 amino acids. Trimming pared 4 bases from V and 4 bases from J, leaving 17 bases between. Here the CDR3 reads CASSRIAESSYEQYV. The CDR3, as DNA: TGCGCCAGCAGCCGTATAGCGGAGAGTAGTTACGAGCAGTACGTC.

In DNA, the CDR3 is TGCGCCAGCAGCCAAGATAGAGGGTCCGCTATCTCGTGGTTCTTC. Translating it yields CASSQDRGSAISWFF. This chain uses TRBV4-1 with TRBJ2-1; D possibly corresponds to TRBD2 (5 bases). Germline V gene sequence: CDR1 MGHRA, CDR2 YSYEKL. Trimming pared 0 bases from V and 15 bases from J, leaving 21 bases between. The CDR3 spans 15 residues.

The J gene is TRBJ2-3, the V gene TRBV27; 8 nucleotides agree with TRBD2. Germline V gene lookup returns CDR1 MNHEY and CDR2 SMNVEV (reference sequence). The length of the CDR3 is 15 residues. The V segment lost 6 bases and the J segment 5 bases; nucleotides outside the gene matches: 10. The CDR3 loop is CASSLSGALGDTQYF. The CDR3 coding sequence is TGTGCCAGCAGCCTTAGCGGGGCCCTCGGAGATACGCAGTATTTT.

This clonotype was counted a few times. A read error may account for a junction end that differs from germline. The chain recombines TRBV5-4 with TRBJ1-1, with D unclear. Per germline, CDR1 SGHNT and CDR2 YYREEE (reference sequence). This CDR3 region has 8 residues. CDR3 bases: TGCCCGCGGGGAGAAGCTTTCTTT. This encodes CPRGEAFF.

This clonotype came up a few times. The genes are TRBV2 and TRBJ1-4; 7 nucleotides match TRBD1. CDR3 size: 20 residues. The germline CDR1 and CDR2 sequences are SNHLY and FYNNEI. V lost 5 bases and J lost 4; bases outside the gene matches: 22. CDR3 DNA: TGTGCCAGCAGTTCGACCGGGACAGCCATCCTAGGGGGTCTTAATGAAAAACTGTTTTTT. Translation gives CASSSTGTAILGGLNEKLFF.

This clonotype was recorded a few times. This chain joins TRBV19 and TRBJ1-5; 8 bases line up with TRBD1. Germline CDR1 and CDR2: LNHDA and SQIVND (reference sequence). The V segment lost 2 bases and the J segment 6 bases; nucleotides outside the gene matches: 6. The CDR3 loop spans 15 amino acids. The CDR3 loop is CASSIRPGGVQPQHF. CDR3 sequence (DNA): TGTGCCAGTAGTATAAGGCCAGGGGGCGTTCAGCCCCAGCATTTT.

This chain joins TRBV6-1 and TRBJ2-7, with D perhaps matching TRBD2 (6 bases). The CDR3 sequence is 14 residues long. V was pared by 4 bases and J by 1 base, with 11 bases between. CDR1 is MNHNS and CDR2 is SASEGT in the germline V gene. The CDR3 coding sequence is TGTGCCAGCAGTGGTCGGGGGACTTCCTACGAGCAGTACGTC. Translation gives CASSGRGTSYEQYV.

The sample holds a few counts of this clonotype. The chain uses TRBV7-2 and TRBJ1-6; D may be TRBD1 (5 bases). In germline, CDR1 is SGHTA, CDR2 FQGNSA. Trimming removed 1 base from V and 7 bases from J, with 14 bases in between. The CDR3 loop spans 16 amino acids. Written as DNA, the CDR3 is TGTGCCAGCAGCTTAGAAATGGGACCGCTCAATTCACCCCTCCACTTT. This gives the protein CASSLEMGPLNSPLHF.

The rearrangement links TRBV4-1 to TRBJ2-5, with 8 bases aligning to TRBD1. CDR3 length: 16 amino acids. The germline gives CDR1 MGHRA, CDR2 YSYEKL. V lost 2 bases to trimming and J lost 4 bases; unmatched junction nucleotides: 9. The CDR3 is CASSQHQTGAGETQYF. The CDR3, as DNA: TGCGCCAGCAGCCAACATCAGACAGGGGCCGGAGAGACCCAGTACTTC.

As concerns this clonotype: A much bigger clone sits one base away, suggesting this may be a read error. Since the CDR3 does not end with the conserved phenylalanine or tryptophan, this likely comes from a read error. The chain couples TRBV27 to TRBJ2-1; the D gene could be TRBD1 or TRBD2 (6 bases each). V lost 2 bases to trimming and J lost 10 bases, with 9 bases between them. The germline gives CDR1 MNHEY, CDR2 SMNVEV (reference sequence). The CDR3 extends over 12 amino acids. CDR3 protein: CASSLGGPEQFS. CDR3 sequence (DNA): TGTGCCAGCAGTTTAGGGGGGCCCGAGCAGTTCTCC.

This clonotype appeared a single time. V and J are TRBV29-1 and TRBJ2-3; possible D gene TRBD2, 6 bases. V lost 5 bases and J lost 1, with 13 bases in between. The CDR3 is 14 amino acids. The germline V gene encodes CDR1 SQVTM and CDR2 ANQGSEA. DNA for the CDR3: TGCAGCGTTCAAGGGTCTAGCGGCACAGATACGCAGTATTTT. It encodes CSVQGSSGTDTQYF.